This T cell receptor (beta chain) comes out of a study of T cells in Graves' hyperthyroidism and ophthalmopathy. Study-level points and caveats: In simple terms, a model built on 13 V-J features told ophthalmopathy apart from stable hyperthyroidism.

The source material, RNA transcripts, was used to amplify TCR beta CDR3 regions. Researchers ran a first-round RT-PCR on the TCR CDR3 using the HTBI primer set. TCRdb re-called the multiplex PCR reads with MiXCR, one entry per CDR3 protein. The sample carries more than 50,000 distinct CDR3 sequences, around 48% recorded once. The CDR3 has 13 amino acids. V gave up 3 bases and J gave up 8 bases; unmatched junction bases: 5. CDR1 is LNHDA and CDR2 is SQIVND in the germline V gene (reference sequence). This clonotype was seen just once. Its antigen is as yet unknown. Subjects with ophthalmopathy showed a Clinical Activity Score no lower than 3, a NOSPECS grade no lower than 4, and a duration shorter than 3 months.

The sequenced sample consisted of blood. The chain couples TRBV19 to TRBJ1-2, with 8 bases fitting TRBD1. The TCR was taken from a woman aged 30 to 39 with Graves' ophthalmopathy. The CDR3 nucleotides are TGTGCCAGTAGTATTACAGGGGGTACGGGCTACACCTTC. This gives the protein CASSITGGTGYTF.